Shown below are 5 T cell receptor beta chains from a single sample sequenced in a study of blood T cell repertoires in COVID-19. Clones were read by immunoSEQ multiplex PCR, and TCRdb kept only the in-frame ones, dropping some. This table has about 80,000 clones, about 80% appearing once. Source material: peripheral blood. Receptors were obtained from an elderly man with acute or convalescent COVID-19.

In its sample, this clone was seen a few times. The chain links TRBV20-1 to TRBJ1-6, with a tentative D call TRBD1 (5 bases). Germline V CDR1 and CDR2: DFQATT, SNEGSKA (reference sequence). Trimming removed 3 bases from V and 8 bases from J, with 17 bases in between. The CDR3 has 15 residues. The CDR3 here is CSASTGGIGYSPLHF. The CDR3 nucleotides are TGCAGTGCTAGTACCGGGGGGATTGGGTATTCACCCCTCCACTTT.

The rearrangement joins TRBV27 to TRBJ2-2; D is unclear. The germline CDR1 and CDR2 sequences are MNHEY and SMNVEV (reference sequence). This CDR3 contains 16 residues. Trimming shortened V by 3 bases and J by 1 base, and 12 bases separated the two germline ends. The CDR3 bases are TGTGCCAGCAGTTTTCTTCAATTCGGGAACACCGGGGAGCTGTTTTTT. This sequence encodes CASSFLQFGNTGELFF.

The chain couples TRBV20-1 to TRBJ1-2; D not certain. Germline assignment: CDR1 DFQATT and CDR2 SNEGSKA (reference sequence). V lost 3 bases, J lost 4 bases, and 18 bases lay in between. CDR3 length: 15 amino acids. The CDR3: CSASDVRRVGYGYTF. Here the CDR3 DNA reads TGCAGTGCTAGTGACGTCCGGAGGGTGGGCTATGGCTACACCTTC.

This clone showed up just a few times. V gene TRBV6-1 combines with J gene TRBJ1-1; unclear D gene. V shed 2 bases and J shed 7 bases, with 14 bases lying between them. This CDR3 has 14 residues. Looked up from germline, CDR1 is MNHNS and CDR2 is SASEGT. The CDR3 protein is CASSELEGGFEAFF. CDR3 in DNA: TGTGCCAGCAGTGAACTTGAAGGAGGGTTTGAAGCTTTCTTT.

This CDR3 is CASSLRAGSGTGELFF. CDR3 DNA: TGTGCCAGCAGCTTAAGGGCGGGTTCGGGCACCGGGGAGCTGTTTTTT. This sequence joins TRBV7-3 and TRBJ2-2; D is perhaps TRBD2 (5 bases). Germline V gene lookup returns CDR1 SGHTA and CDR2 FQGTGA. The CDR3 covers 16 residues. Trimming took off 1 base at V and 4 bases at J, with 13 bases between the two ends.